The source of this T cell receptor beta chain is a study of Tregs in tolerant kidney transplant recipients. Across the study: Sorting of CD4+CD25+CD127- cells followed approximately 3-day belatacept mixed lymphocyte reactions, sometimes with roughly five-day graft donor restimulation. Recipient cells were told from donor cells by antibody staining.

Some clones are missing from TCRdb's copy, which holds only in-frame ones; the method was immunoSEQ multiplex PCR. The profile shows approximately 44,000 clones, roughly 95% of them singletons. Whole-study results and caveats: Findings come from small patient numbers and require larger validation.

Germline V gives CDR1 MGHRA, CDR2 YSYEKL. There are 14 residues in the CDR3. V was clipped by 4 bases and J by 8 bases; unmatched bases: 5. For this clone: Its specificity is not known.

The source is a human donor in good health. V is TRBV4-1 and J is TRBJ1-3; TRBD1 agrees at 10 bases. The sequenced sample was Tregs from blood cultured with allogeneic cells. The CDR3 nucleotides are TGCGCCAGCAGCCCGGGACAGGGGCGTGACACCATATATTTT. Translating gives CASSPGQGRDTIYF.